The rows below give T cell receptor beta chains drawn from one sample of a study of T cell changes during pregnancy in multiple sclerosis. Assay used: immunoSEQ multiplex PCR; TCRdb lists only in-frame clones, some missing. The sample holds around 19,000 clones, about 88% seen once. This sample comprised CD8+ T cells from peripheral blood mononuclear cells, obtained in the third trimester of pregnancy. The receptors originated from a female donor in good health, enrolled as a control in a pregnancy study. CDR3s include the opening cysteine and the closing phenylalanine or tryptophan. The order of the fields is clone size, V gene, J gene, D gene, CDR3 protein, CDR3 DNA. A D gene is named only where the DNA matches it firmly. Not every row has a clone size; where given, it reads once, few, many or a size class.

clone size: .
V gene: TRBV9
J gene: TRBJ2-1
D gene: .
CDR3 protein: CASSFRVAHYNEQFF
CDR3 DNA: TGTGCCAGCAGCTTCCGAGTAGCACACTACAATGAGCAGTTCTTC

clone size: once
V gene: TRBV7-6
J gene: TRBJ2-2
D gene: .
CDR3 protein: CASRGEDTGELFF
CDR3 DNA: TGTGCCAGCAGGGGGGAGGACACCGGGGAGCTGTTTTTT

clone size: .
V gene: TRBV28
J gene: TRBJ2-7
D gene: TRBD1
CDR3 protein: CASSLLAGQGEQYF
CDR3 DNA: TGTGCCAGCAGTTTATTAGCGGGACAGGGGGAGCAGTACTTC

clone size: .
V gene: TRBV27
J gene: TRBJ1-5
D gene: TRBD1
CDR3 protein: CASSLQGAKSNQPQHF
CDR3 DNA: TGTGCCAGCAGTTTACAGGGGGCAAAGAGCAATCAGCCCCAGCATTTT

clone size: .
V gene: TRBV7-9
J gene: TRBJ2-7
D gene: .
CDR3 protein: CASSLVRDLTYEQYF
CDR3 DNA: TGTGCCAGCAGCTTAGTACGGGACTTGACCTACGAGCAGTACTTC

clone size: .
V gene: TRBV29-1
J gene: TRBJ2-3
D gene: .
CDR3 protein: CSVARTDTQYF
CDR3 DNA: TGCAGCGTTGCCCGGACAGATACGCAGTATTTT

clone size: once
V gene: TRBV19
J gene: TRBJ1-1
D gene: .
CDR3 protein: CASGRNAIEAFF
CDR3 DNA: TGTGCCAGTGGCAGGAATGCTATTGAAGCTTTCTTT

clone size: .
V gene: TRBV15
J gene: TRBJ1-4
D gene: TRBD1
CDR3 protein: CATSRDRDRGQKLFF
CDR3 DNA: TGTGCCACCAGCAGAGACCGGGACAGGGGGCAAAAACTGTTTTTT

clone size: .
V gene: TRBV25-1
J gene: TRBJ2-7
D gene: .
CDR3 protein: CASRDSSTYEQYF
CDR3 DNA: TGTGCCAGCAGGGACAGTTCAACCTACGAGCAGTACTTC

clone size: .
V gene: TRBV27
J gene: TRBJ2-7
D gene: .
CDR3 protein: CASSSGVNGEQYF
CDR3 DNA: TGTGCCAGCAGTTCCGGGGTTAACGGCGAGCAGTACTTC

clone size: .
V gene: TRBV15
J gene: TRBJ1-2
D gene: .
CDR3 protein: CATSRDLSRDYGYTF
CDR3 DNA: TGTGCCACCAGCAGAGATTTGTCCCGTGACTATGGCTACACCTTC

clone size: .
V gene: TRBV4-2
J gene: TRBJ2-7
D gene: TRBD2
CDR3 protein: CASSQGETSGTVVQYF
CDR3 DNA: TGTGCCAGCAGCCAAGGGGAGACTAGCGGGACAGTGGTGCAGTACTTC

clone size: once
V gene: TRBV9
J gene: TRBJ2-3
D gene: TRBD2
CDR3 protein: CASSLRLAGITDTQYF
CDR3 DNA: TGTGCCAGCAGCTTGAGACTAGCGGGGATCACAGATACGCAGTATTTT

clone size: .
V gene: TRBV10-3
J gene: TRBJ2-1
D gene: .
CDR3 protein: CATGPRPTQGPYNEQFF
CDR3 DNA: TGTGCCACCGGACCGCGCCCTACACAGGGTCCCTACAATGAGCAGTTCTTC

clone size: .
V gene: TRBV27
J gene: TRBJ2-2
D gene: .
CDR3 protein: CASSEAWVTGELFF
CDR3 DNA: TGTGCCAGCAGTGAGGCTTGGGTCACCGGGGAGCTGTTTTTT

clone size: few
V gene: TRBV29-1
J gene: TRBJ1-1
D gene: .
CDR3 protein: CSVEGGDIAFF
CDR3 DNA: TGCAGCGTTGAAGGAGGGGACATAGCTTTCTTT